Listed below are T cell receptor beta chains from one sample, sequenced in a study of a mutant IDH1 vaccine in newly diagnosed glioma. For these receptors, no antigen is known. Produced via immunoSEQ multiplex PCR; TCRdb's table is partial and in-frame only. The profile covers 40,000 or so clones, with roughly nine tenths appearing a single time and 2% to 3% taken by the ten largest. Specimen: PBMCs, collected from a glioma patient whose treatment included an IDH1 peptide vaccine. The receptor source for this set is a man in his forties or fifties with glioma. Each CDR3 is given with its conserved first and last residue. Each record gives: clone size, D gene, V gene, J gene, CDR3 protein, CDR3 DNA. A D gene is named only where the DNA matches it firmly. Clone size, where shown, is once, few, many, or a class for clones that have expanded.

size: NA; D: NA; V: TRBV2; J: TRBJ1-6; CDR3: CASSVGGPNSPLHF; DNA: TGTGCCAGCAGTGTGGGGGGCCCTAATTCACCCCTCCACTTT
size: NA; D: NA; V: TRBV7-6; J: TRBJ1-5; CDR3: CASSLGGVNQPQHF; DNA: TGTGCCAGCAGCTTAGGAGGGGTCAATCAGCCCCAGCATTTT
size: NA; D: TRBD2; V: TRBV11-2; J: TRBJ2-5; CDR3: CASSLVLAGPRSTQYF; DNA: TGTGCCAGCAGCTTAGTGCTAGCGGGGCCTCGGTCGACCCAGTACTTC
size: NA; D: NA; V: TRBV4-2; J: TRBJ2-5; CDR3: CASSQAQGEETQYF; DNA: TGTGCCAGCAGCCAAGCACAGGGAGAAGAGACCCAGTACTTC
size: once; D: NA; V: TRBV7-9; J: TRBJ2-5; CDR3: CASSSTAVQETQYF; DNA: TGTGCCAGCAGCTCCACGGCGGTACAAGAGACCCAGTACTTC
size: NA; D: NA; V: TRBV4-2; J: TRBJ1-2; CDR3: CASSQDHEGSGGYTF; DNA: TGTGCCAGCAGCCAAGATCACGAGGGTTCGGGTGGCTACACCTTC
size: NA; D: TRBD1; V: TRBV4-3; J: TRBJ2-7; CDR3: CASSQGTGVEQYF; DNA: TGCGCCAGCAGCCAGGGGACAGGGGTTGAGCAGTACTTC
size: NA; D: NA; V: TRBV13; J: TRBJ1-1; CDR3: CASSLRGITLNTEAFF; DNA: TGTGCCAGCAGCTTAAGGGGAATAACCCTTAACACTGAAGCTTTCTTT
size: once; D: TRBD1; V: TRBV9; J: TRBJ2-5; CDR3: CASSSGQGGLETQYF; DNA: TGTGCCAGCAGCTCGGGACAGGGGGGTTTGGAGACCCAGTACTTC
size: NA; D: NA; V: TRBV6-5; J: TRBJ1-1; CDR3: CASTIGGGMNTEAFF; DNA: TGTGCCAGCACTATAGGAGGGGGAATGAACACTGAAGCTTTCTTT
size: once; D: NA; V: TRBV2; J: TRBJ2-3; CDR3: CASDSYPTDTQYF; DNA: TGTGCCAGCGACTCCTATCCCACAGATACGCAGTATTTT
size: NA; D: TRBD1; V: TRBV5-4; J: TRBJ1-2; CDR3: CASSLVQGSYGYTF; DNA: TGTGCCAGCAGCTTGGTACAGGGGAGCTATGGCTACACCTTC
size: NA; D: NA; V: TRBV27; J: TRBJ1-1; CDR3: CASSFRVWANTEAFF; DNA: TGTGCCAGCAGTTTTCGGGTGTGGGCTAACACTGAAGCTTTCTTT
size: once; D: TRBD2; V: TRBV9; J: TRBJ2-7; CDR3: CASSVGSGLRYEQYF; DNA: TGTGCCAGCAGCGTAGGTTCGGGACTAAGATACGAGCAGTACTTC
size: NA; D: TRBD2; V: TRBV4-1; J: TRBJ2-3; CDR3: CASSQRGGSTDTQYF; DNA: TGCGCCAGCAGCCAACGGGGGGGGAGCACAGATACGCAGTATTTT
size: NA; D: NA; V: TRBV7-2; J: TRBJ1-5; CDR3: CASSFKGGQPQHF; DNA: TGTGCCAGCAGCTTCAAGGGCGGGCAGCCCCAGCATTTT
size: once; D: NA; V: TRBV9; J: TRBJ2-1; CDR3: CASSPSQGSYNEQFF; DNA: TGTGCCAGCAGCCCTAGTCAGGGCTCCTACAATGAGCAGTTCTTC
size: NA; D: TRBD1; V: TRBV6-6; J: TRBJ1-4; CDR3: CASSPVQGTNEKLFF; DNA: TGTGCCAGCAGTCCTGTACAGGGGACTAATGAAAAACTGTTTTTT
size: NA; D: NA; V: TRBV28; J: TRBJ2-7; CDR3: CASSLGRGSNEQYF; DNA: TGTGCCAGCAGTTTAGGCAGGGGTAGCAACGAGCAGTACTTC
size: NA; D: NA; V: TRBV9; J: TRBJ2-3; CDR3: CASSVALRDTQYF; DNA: TGTGCCAGCAGCGTAGCTTTAAGGGATACGCAGTATTTT
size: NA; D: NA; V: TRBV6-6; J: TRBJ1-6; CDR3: CASRKQETPLHF; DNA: TGTGCCAGCAGAAAACAGGAGACACCCCTCCACTTT
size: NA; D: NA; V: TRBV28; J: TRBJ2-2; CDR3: CASSLQGSNTGELFF; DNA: TGTGCCAGCAGTCTCCAGGGGTCGAACACCGGGGAGCTGTTTTTT
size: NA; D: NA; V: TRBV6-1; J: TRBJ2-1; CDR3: CASSAGRRTSSYNEQFF; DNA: TGTGCCAGCAGTGCAGGACGGAGAACTAGCTCCTACAATGAGCAGTTCTTC
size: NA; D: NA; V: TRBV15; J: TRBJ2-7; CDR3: CATSREGQVGYEQYF; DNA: TGTGCCACCAGCAGAGAAGGCCAGGTTGGCTACGAGCAGTACTTC
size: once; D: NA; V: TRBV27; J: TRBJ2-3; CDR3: CASSTRTDTQYF; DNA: TGTGCCAGCAGTACCCGCACAGATACGCAGTATTTT
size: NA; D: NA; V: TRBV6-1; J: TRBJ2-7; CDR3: CASRPLTGISYEQYF; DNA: TGTGCCAGCAGACCACTTACAGGTATCTCCTACGAGCAGTACTTC
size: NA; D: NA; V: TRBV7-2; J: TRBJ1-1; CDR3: CASSLGNGMNTEAFF; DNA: TGTGCCAGCAGCTTAGGCAACGGAATGAACACTGAAGCTTTCTTT
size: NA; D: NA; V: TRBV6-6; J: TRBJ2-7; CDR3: CASSLDYEQYF; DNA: TGTGCCAGCAGTTTGGACTACGAGCAGTACTTC
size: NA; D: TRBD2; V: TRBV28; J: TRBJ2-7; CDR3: CASSPGGQDEQYF; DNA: TGTGCCAGCAGCCCGGGGGGGCAGGACGAGCAGTACTTC
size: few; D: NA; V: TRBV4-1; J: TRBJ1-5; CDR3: CASSPSDSGQPQHF; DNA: TGCGCCAGCAGCCCATCCGACTCAGGTCAGCCCCAGCATTTT
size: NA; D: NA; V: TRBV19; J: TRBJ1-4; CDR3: CASSPTRGSTNEKLFF; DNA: TGTGCCAGTAGTCCGACCCGGGGTTCAACTAATGAAAAACTGTTTTTT
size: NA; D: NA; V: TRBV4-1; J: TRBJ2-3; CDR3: CASSQEAGPGTDTQYF; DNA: TGCGCCAGCAGCCAAGAGGCGGGGCCGGGGACAGATACGCAGTATTTT
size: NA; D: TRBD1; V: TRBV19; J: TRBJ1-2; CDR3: CASSTYRGRTANYGYTF; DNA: TGTGCCAGCTCCACTTACAGGGGGCGTACAGCTAACTATGGCTACACCTTC
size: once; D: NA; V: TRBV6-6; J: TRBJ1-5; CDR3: CASSYPSSNQPQHF; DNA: TGTGCCAGCAGTTATCCTAGTAGCAATCAGCCCCAGCATTTT
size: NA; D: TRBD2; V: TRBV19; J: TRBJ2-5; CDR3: CATAAGGQETQYF; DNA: TGTGCCACCGCGGCGGGAGGGCAAGAGACCCAGTACTTC
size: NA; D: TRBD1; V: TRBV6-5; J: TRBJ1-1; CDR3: CASSPDRGTEAFF; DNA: TGTGCCAGCAGCCCGGACAGGGGAACTGAAGCTTTCTTT
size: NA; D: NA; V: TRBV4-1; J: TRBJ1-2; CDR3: CASSQDQGGYTF; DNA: TGCGCCAGCAGCCAAGATCAGGGGGGCTACACCTTC
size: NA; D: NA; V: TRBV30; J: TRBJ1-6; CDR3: CAWSPRYGGDNSPLHF; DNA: TGTGCCTGGAGCCCCCGTTACGGCGGGGATAATTCACCCCTCCACTTT
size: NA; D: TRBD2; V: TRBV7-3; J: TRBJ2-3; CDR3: CASSYLSGGRSDTQYF; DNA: TGTGCCAGCAGCTACCTTAGCGGGGGGAGGTCAGATACGCAGTATTTT
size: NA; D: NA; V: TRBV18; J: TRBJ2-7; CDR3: CASSPTGPGSYEQYF; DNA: TGTGCCAGCTCACCTACTGGACCCGGCTCCTACGAGCAGTACTTC
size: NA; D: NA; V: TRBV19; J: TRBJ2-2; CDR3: CASSRRQPPTTGELFF; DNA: TGTGCCAGTAGTAGAAGACAGCCGCCGACCACCGGGGAGCTGTTTTTT